This TCR beta chain comes out of a study of blood T cells in healthy people across ages. Study outcomes and limitations: For the donors, CMV status was unknown and possibly confounded expanded clonotype changes. More naive CD4+ cells and higher diversity marked long-lived donors relative to aged donors.

With a J-beta primer mix and a sample-barcoded 5' primer, a second PCR ran roughly 6 to 12 cycles. Each single sample gave us at least 2.5 million CDR3-containing paired-end reads. MiXCR, applied by TCRdb to the 5' RACE reads, yields one record per CDR3 protein. The sample shows over a million distinct CDR3 sequences, roughly 24% of them seen only once. On this clonotype itself: Its antigen is unidentified.

V gave up 2 bases and J gave up 6 bases, with 19 bases separating them. Germline V gene sequence: CDR1 MDHEN, CDR2 SYDVKM. This CDR3 is built from 16 residues. Separately, the same data were catalogued under a study of T cells of mothers and their children.

The sequencing input was blood. The J gene is TRBJ1-2, the V gene TRBV28, with D tentatively TRBD1 (5 bases). The source is a girl under 10 years old in good health. The CDR3 loop is CASSLDAQGPPHGYTF. The CDR3 DNA is TGTGCCAGCAGTTTAGATGCGCAGGGCCCTCCGCATGGCTACACCTTC.